This TCR beta chain appears in the sequencing data of a study of cytomegalovirus exposure and HLA in healthy donors. General study findings and limits: High sensitivity and specificity were reportedly achieved when the classifier diagnosed cytomegalovirus status.

Turning to this clone: Its antigen is not known.

The donors were in the approximately 110-subject validation cohort; that cohort was separate from the approximately 700-subject first cohort. The length of the CDR3 is 14 residues. V dropped 1 base and J dropped 3 bases, with 6 bases sitting between them. Per the germline V gene, CDR1 is SGHTA and CDR2 is FQGNSA. Only in-frame clones appear in the TCRdb table, and some are missing; sequencing was by immunoSEQ multiplex PCR. The sample holds 35,000 to 50,000 clones, around 90% seen once. Sequenced sample: PBMCs. The chain is built from TRBV7-2 and TRBJ2-2, with D possibly TRBD2 on 5 matching bases. This clonotype was obtained from a man between 18 and 29 years old in good health and CMV-seronegative. Here the CDR3 DNA reads TGTGCCAGCAGCTTAGTGCGGGACACCGGGGAGCTGTTTTTT. Its protein is CASSLVRDTGELFF.